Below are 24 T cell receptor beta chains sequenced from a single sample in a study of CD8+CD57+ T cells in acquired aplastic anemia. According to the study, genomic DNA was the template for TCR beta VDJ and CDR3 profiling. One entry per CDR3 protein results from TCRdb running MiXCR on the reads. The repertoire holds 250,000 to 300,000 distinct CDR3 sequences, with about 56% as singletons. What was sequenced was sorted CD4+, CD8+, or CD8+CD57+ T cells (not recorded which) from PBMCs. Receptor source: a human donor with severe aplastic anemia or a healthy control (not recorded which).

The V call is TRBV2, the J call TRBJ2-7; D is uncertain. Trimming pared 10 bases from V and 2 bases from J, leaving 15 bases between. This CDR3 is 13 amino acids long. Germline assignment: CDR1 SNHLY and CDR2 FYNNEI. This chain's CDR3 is CATTDLLTYEQYF. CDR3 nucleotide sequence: TGTGCCACCACCGACCTCTTAACCTACGAGCAGTACTTC. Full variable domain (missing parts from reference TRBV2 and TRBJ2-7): EPEVTQTPSHQVTQMGQEVILRCVPISNHLYFYWYRQILGQKVEFLVSFYNNEISEKSEIFDDQFSVERPDGSNFTLKIRSTKLEDSAMYFCATTDLLTYEQYFGPGTRLTVT.

The CDR3 loop is CASSASITSGSTDTQYF. The CDR3 nucleotides read TGCGCCAGCAGTGCCTCAATTACTAGCGGGAGCACAGATACGCAGTATTTT. V and J are TRBV10-2 and TRBJ2-3; 9 positions match TRBD2. V lost 4 bases and J lost 0; bases outside the gene matches: 8. This CDR3 is built from 17 residues. Germline CDR1 is WSHSY and CDR2 is SAAADI.

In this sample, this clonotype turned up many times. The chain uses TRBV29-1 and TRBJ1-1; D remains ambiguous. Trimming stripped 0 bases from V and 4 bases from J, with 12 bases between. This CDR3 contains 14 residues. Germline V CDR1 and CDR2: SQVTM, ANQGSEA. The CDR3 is CSVEEAGSGTEAFF. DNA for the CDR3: TGCAGCGTTGAAGAGGCAGGCTCGGGCACTGAAGCTTTCTTT.

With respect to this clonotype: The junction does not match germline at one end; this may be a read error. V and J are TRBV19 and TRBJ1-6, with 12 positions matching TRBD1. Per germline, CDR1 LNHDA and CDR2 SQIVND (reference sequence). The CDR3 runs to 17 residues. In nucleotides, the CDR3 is TGTGCCGGTAGTACCACGGGACAGGGGGCGAAAAATTCACCCCTCCACTTT. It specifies CAGSTTGQGAKNSPLHF.

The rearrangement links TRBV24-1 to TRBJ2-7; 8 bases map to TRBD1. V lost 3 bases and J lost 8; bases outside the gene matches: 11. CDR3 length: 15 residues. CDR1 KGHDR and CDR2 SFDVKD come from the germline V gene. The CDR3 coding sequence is TGTGCCACCAGTGATCCCGACAGGGGTCGATACAAGCAGTACTTC. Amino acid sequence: CATSDPDRGRYKQYF.

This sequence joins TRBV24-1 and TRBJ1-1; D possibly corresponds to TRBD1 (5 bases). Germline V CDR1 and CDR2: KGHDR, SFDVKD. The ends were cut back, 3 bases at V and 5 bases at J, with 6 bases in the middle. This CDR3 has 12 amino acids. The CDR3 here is CATSDKGTEAFF. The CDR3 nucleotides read TGTGCCACCAGTGATAAGGGGACTGAAGCTTTCTTT.

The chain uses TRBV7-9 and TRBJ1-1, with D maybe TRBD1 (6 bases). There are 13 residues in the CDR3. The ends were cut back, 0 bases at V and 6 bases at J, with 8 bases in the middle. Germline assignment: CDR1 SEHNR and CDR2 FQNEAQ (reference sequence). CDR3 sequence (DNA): TGTGCCAGCAGCTTAGCGGGGGGCGCTGAAGCTTTCTTT. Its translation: CASSLAGGAEAFF.

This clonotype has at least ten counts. CDR3 loop: CASSMWDLAKNIQYF. In nucleotides, the CDR3 is TGTGCCAGTAGTATGTGGGATCTAGCCAAAAACATTCAGTACTTC. The V and J genes are TRBV19 and TRBJ2-4; D remains unclear. This CDR3 has 15 amino acids. V was pared by 3 bases and J by 0 bases, with 9 bases between. Per germline, CDR1 LNHDA and CDR2 SQIVND (reference sequence).

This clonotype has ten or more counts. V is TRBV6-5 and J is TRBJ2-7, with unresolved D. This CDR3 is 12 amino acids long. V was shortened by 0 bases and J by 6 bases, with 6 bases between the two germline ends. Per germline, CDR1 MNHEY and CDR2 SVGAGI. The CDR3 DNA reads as TGTGCCAGCAGTTACTCAGGCGGCGAGCAGTACTTC. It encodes CASSYSGGEQYF.

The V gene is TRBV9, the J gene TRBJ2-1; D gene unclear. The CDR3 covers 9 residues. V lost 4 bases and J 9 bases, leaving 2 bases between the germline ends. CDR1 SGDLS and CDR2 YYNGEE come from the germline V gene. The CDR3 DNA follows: TGTGCCAGCAGCCCTGAGCAGTTCTTC. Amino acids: CASSPEQFF.

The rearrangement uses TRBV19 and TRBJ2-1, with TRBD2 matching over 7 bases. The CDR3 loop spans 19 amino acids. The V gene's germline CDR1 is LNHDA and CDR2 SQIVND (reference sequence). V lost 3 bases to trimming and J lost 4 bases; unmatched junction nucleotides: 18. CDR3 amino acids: CASSIRGVGARRAYNEQFF. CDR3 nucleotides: TGTGCCAGTAGTATCCGGGGGGTCGGGGCCAGGAGGGCTTACAATGAGCAGTTCTTC.

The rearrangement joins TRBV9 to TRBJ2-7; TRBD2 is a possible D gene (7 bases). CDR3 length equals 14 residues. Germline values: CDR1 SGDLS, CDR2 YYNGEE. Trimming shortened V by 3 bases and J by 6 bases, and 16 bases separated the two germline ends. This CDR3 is CASSERGRGGEQYF. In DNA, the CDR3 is TGTGCCAGCAGCGAGCGGGGTAGGGGGGGCGAGCAGTACTTC.

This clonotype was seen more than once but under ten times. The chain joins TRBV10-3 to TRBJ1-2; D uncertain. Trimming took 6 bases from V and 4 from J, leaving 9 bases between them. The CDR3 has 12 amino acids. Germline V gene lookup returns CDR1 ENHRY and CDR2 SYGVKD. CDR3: CAIRPSGYGYTF. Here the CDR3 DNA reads TGTGCCATCAGACCCTCGGGCTATGGCTACACCTTC.

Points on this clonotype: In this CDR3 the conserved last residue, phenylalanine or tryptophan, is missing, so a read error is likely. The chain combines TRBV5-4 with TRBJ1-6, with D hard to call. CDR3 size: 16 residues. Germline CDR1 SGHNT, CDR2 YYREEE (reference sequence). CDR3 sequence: CASSLEGPRAYSLLHL. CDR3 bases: TGTGCCAGCAGCTTGGAAGGGCCCCGGGCCTATTCACTCCTCCACCTT.

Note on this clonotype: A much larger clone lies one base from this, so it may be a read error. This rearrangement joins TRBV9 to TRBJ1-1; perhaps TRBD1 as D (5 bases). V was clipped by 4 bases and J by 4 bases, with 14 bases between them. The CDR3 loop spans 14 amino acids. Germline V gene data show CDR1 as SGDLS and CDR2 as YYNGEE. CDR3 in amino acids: CASSPGLGCTEAFF. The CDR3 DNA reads TGTGCCAGCAGCCCAGGGTTGGGGTGCACTGAAGCTTTCTTT.

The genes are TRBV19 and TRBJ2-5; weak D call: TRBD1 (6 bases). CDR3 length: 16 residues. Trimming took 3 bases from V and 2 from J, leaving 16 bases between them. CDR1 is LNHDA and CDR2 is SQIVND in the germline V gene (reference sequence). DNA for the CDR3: TGTGCCAGTAGTATCGACCCTTGGACAGTTCAAGAGACCCAGTACTTC. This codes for CASSIDPWTVQETQYF.

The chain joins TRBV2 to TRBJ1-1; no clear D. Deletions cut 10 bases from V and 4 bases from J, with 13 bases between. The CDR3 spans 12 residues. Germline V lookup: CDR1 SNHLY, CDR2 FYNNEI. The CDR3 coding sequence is TGTGCCATCTTGCTTGGTGGCACTGAAGCTTTCTTT. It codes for CAILLGGTEAFF.

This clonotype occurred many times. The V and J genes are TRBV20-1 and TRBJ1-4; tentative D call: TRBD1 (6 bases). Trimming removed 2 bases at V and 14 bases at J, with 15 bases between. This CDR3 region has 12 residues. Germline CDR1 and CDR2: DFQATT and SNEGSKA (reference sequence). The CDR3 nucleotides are TGCAGTGCTAGACAAACACAGGGACTTCTGTTTTTT. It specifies CSARQTQGLLFF.

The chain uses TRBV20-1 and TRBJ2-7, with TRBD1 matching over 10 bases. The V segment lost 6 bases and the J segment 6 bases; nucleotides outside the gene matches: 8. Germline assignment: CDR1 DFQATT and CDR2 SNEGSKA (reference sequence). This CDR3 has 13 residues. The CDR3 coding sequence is TGCAGTGCCCCCGGGACAGGGGTCGGCGAGCAGTACTTC. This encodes CSAPGTGVGEQYF.

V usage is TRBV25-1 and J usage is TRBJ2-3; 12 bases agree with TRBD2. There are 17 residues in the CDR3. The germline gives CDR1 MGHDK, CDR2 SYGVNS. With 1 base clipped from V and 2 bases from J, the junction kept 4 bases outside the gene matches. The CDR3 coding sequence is TGTGCCAGCAGTGAATTGACTAGCGGGAGCTCCACAGATACGCAGTATTTT. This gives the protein CASSELTSGSSTDTQYF.

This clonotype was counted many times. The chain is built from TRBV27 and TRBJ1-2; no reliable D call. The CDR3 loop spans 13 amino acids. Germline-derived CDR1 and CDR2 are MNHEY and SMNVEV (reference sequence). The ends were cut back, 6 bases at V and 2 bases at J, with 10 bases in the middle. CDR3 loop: CASSLGENYGYTF. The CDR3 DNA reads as TGTGCCAGCAGCCTTGGGGAGAACTATGGCTACACCTTC.

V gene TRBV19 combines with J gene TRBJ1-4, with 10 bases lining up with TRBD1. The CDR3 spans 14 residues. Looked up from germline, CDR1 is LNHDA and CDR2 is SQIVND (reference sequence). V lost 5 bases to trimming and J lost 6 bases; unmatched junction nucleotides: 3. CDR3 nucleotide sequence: TGTGCCAGTAGTTTGGACAGGGGGGATGAAAAACTGTTTTTT. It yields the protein CASSLDRGDEKLFF. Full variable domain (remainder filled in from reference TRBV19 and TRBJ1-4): DGGITQSPKYLFRKEGQNVTLSCEQNLNHDAMYWYRQDPGQGLRLIYYSQIVNDFQKGDIAEGYSVSREKKESFPLTVTSAQKNPTAFYLCASSLDRGDEKLFFGSGTQLSVL.

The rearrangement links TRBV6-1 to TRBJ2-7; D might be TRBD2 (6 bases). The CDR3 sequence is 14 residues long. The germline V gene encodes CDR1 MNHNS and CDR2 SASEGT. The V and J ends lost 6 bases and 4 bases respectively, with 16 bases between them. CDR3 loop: CASRTSGPIYEQYF. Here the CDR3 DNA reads TGTGCCAGCAGGACTAGTGGCCCCATTTACGAGCAGTACTTC.

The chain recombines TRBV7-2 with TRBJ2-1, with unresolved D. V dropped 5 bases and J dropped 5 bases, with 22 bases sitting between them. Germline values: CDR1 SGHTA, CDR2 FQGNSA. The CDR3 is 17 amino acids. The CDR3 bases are TGTGCCAGCAGCCGCTTGACTGGACGTTCCTCTGACAATGAGCAGTTCTTC. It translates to CASSRLTGRSSDNEQFF.